This T cell receptor (beta chain) was recovered during a study of T cells in Graves' hyperthyroidism and ophthalmopathy. The wider study: Peripheral blood collection took place at initial diagnosis, before any treatment.

Trimming took 4 bases from V and 1 from J, leaving 16 bases between them. The germline CDR1 and CDR2 sequences are SGHDN and FVKESK. The CDR3 has 16 amino acids. A remark on this clonotype: Its antigen remains unknown.

General observations from the study: Blood shared most expanded thyroid clonotypes above 0.001. Ophthalmopathy, which appeared later, was predicted by the model a median roughly 6.6 months before onset.

The source material, RNA transcripts, was used to amplify TCR beta CDR3 regions. The study used the HTBI primer set for a first-round RT-PCR of the TCR CDR3. Each CDR3 protein gets one entry after TCRdb re-called the multiplex PCR reads with MiXCR. The sample has 340,000 or so distinct CDR3 sequences, roughly 20% seen once. The source material was blood. The chain recombines TRBV14 with TRBJ1-1, with a weak D call TRBD1 (5 bases). This TCR was recovered from a woman aged 45-65 years with Graves' hyperthyroidism. CDR3 in DNA: TGTGCCAGCAGCCCTTTAGGCCAGGGTGAGAACACTGAAGCTTTCTTT. Amino acid sequence: CASSPLGQGENTEAFF.